Below, one T cell receptor beta chain is given with its context. Time point noted: time of PML onset. PML in natalizumab-treated patients developed after between roughly 15 and 56 months of natalizumab therapy. TCRdb's table, derived via immunoSEQ multiplex PCR, lists solely in-frame clones and lacks some. The sample consists of roughly 28,000 clones, 85% to 90% of them appearing once. The ends were cut back, 0 bases at V and 2 bases at J, with 11 bases in the middle. Germline-derived CDR1 and CDR2 are SGHRS and YFSETQ. The CDR3 runs 15 residues. This sample stems from a study of multiple sclerosis patients with progressive multifocal leukoencephalopathy.

Material: PBMCs, obtained from a patient treated with natalizumab. The TCR sequence derives from a woman younger than 45 with progressive multifocal leukoencephalopathy. V is TRBV5-1 and J is TRBJ2-5, with D perhaps TRBD1 or TRBD2 (6 bases each). This CDR3 is CASSLEGGGQETQYF. The CDR3 nucleotides read TGCGCCAGCAGCTTGGAAGGGGGAGGACAAGAGACCCAGTACTTC.